A single sample is the source of the 18 T cell receptor beta chains below, sequenced in a study of intratumoral heterogeneity in liver cancer. Each tumour sample represents a distinct, spatially separated region of the hepatocellular carcinoma nodule. Method: immunoSEQ multiplex PCR; TCRdb's copy keeps in-frame clones and lacks some. The repertoire holds some 4,000 clones, 47% seen once, with about 28% in the top ten. Specimen: tumor tissue, collected before any cancer treatment. The receptors were sampled from a man between 65 and 79 years old with hepatocellular carcinoma.

V and J are TRBV10-3 and TRBJ2-5; the D gene is possibly TRBD2 (5 bases). Germline loops: CDR1 ENHRY, CDR2 SYGVKD. The CDR3 is 14 amino acids. The V and J ends lost 6 bases and 2 bases respectively, with 13 bases between them. CDR3 region: CAIRPGGGQETQYF. The DNA for the CDR3 is TGTGCCATCAGGCCTGGCGGCGGGCAAGAGACCCAGTACTTC.

This clone is termed medium-sized. V and J are TRBV7-9 and TRBJ2-2, with D possibly being TRBD1 or TRBD2 (6 bases each). Germline V CDR1 and CDR2: SEHNR, FQNEAQ (reference sequence). This CDR3 is 16 amino acids long. V was clipped by 7 bases and J by 4 bases, with 19 bases between them. The chain's CDR3 is CASTVGGGSSTGELFF. DNA for the CDR3: TGTGCCAGCACCGTCGGAGGGGGGTCGAGCACCGGGGAGCTGTTTTTT.

The chain employs TRBV5-1 and TRBJ2-3; D is perhaps TRBD1 or TRBD2 (5 bases each). Germline CDR1 SGHRS, CDR2 YFSETQ. Between the trimmed V and J ends, which lost 1 base and 4 bases, there was a span of 10 bases. This CDR3 is built from 14 residues. DNA of the CDR3: TGCGCCAGCAGCTTGATGGGGGAGCCAGATACGCAGTATTTT. It encodes CASSLMGEPDTQYF.

In this sample, this clone is medium-sized (0.01 to 0.1%). In DNA form, the CDR3 reads TGCAGCGTTGCCAGACAGGACAACTATGGCTACACCTTC. Translated, it gives CSVARQDNYGYTF. The V gene is TRBV29-1, the J gene TRBJ1-2, with D perhaps TRBD1 (6 bases). V lost 4 bases and J lost 2, with 11 bases in between. Germline values: CDR1 SQVTM, CDR2 ANQGSEA. The CDR3 is 13 residues long.

The chain has TRBV4-1 and TRBJ2-5; 10 bases line up with TRBD2. J gave up 5 bases and V 1 base, and 7 bases lay outside the gene matches. The length of the CDR3 is 16 residues. From germline, CDR1 is MGHRA and CDR2 YSYEKL. CDR3 bases: TGCGCCAGCAGCCAAGGGTCTAGCGGGGGAGGTGAGACCCAGTACTTC. Its protein is CASSQGSSGGGETQYF.

CDR3 coding DNA: TGTGCCAGCAGTTTACGGGGACAGGCTTTTTCCTACGAGCAGTACGTC. It encodes CASSLRGQAFSYEQYV. The chain recombines TRBV28 with TRBJ2-7, with 8 positions matching TRBD1. Germline lookup yields CDR1 MDHEN and CDR2 SYDVKM. V was pared by 2 bases and J by 1 base, with 7 bases of the junction left unmatched. CDR3 size: 16 residues.

The CDR3 nucleotides are TGTGCCAGTAGTATACCTGGAAACACCATATATTTT. Encoded protein: CASSIPGNTIYF. V gene TRBV19 combines with J gene TRBJ1-3, with no clear D. V lost 2 bases to trimming and J lost 2 bases, with 1 base between them. CDR1 LNHDA and CDR2 SQIVND come from the germline V gene (reference sequence). CDR3 length equals 12 residues.

This clone is categorized as large. The J gene is TRBJ1-2, the V gene TRBV2; tentative D call: TRBD1 (6 bases). The V end was cut by 3 bases, the J end by 1 base, with 15 bases between. The CDR3 length is 16 residues. Germline V gene lookup returns CDR1 SNHLY and CDR2 FYNNEI. DNA of the CDR3: TGTGCCAGCAGTGACTGGAACAGGGTTGGTAACTATGGCTACACCTTC. This encodes CASSDWNRVGNYGYTF.

Sample share makes this clone medium-sized. This chain connects TRBV5-6 to TRBJ1-5; 7 bases match TRBD1. Germline-derived CDR1 and CDR2 are SGHDT and YYEEEE. The J segment lost 3 bases and the V segment lost 4 bases, leaving 7 bases of the junction unmatched. The CDR3 has 15 amino acids. This CDR3 reads CASSIAGGDNQPQHF. DNA for the CDR3: TGTGCCAGCAGCATAGCAGGGGGTGACAATCAGCCCCAGCATTTT.

This clone has only a few counts. This chain uses TRBV6-1 with TRBJ1-1, with D hard to call. CDR3 size: 13 residues. Germline CDR1 MNHNS, CDR2 SASEGT. Trimming stripped 3 bases from V and 2 bases from J, with 7 bases between. The CDR3 sequence is CASSDRPNTEAFF. The DNA of the CDR3 is TGTGCCAGCAGTGACAGGCCAAACACTGAAGCTTTCTTT.

The chain joins TRBV12-3 or TRBV12-4 to TRBJ1-5; tentative D call: TRBD1 (6 bases). The CDR3 covers 13 residues. V lost 7 bases and J 1 base, leaving 8 bases between the germline ends. Here the CDR3 reads CASTDRSNQPQHF. Written as DNA, the CDR3 is TGTGCCAGCACTGACAGGAGCAATCAGCCCCAGCATTTT.

This clone was detected a few times. The chain's CDR3 is CASTMGGRGEAFF. The CDR3 DNA follows: TGTGCCAGCACGATGGGGGGCCGGGGTGAAGCTTTCTTT. The rearrangement uses TRBV27 and TRBJ1-1; tentatively, D is TRBD1 (6 bases). Looked up from germline, CDR1 is MNHEY and CDR2 is SMNVEV (reference sequence). The CDR3 covers 13 residues. V gave up 7 bases and J gave up 7 bases, with 16 bases separating them.

The chain uses TRBV3-1 (or the pseudogene TRBV3-2) and TRBJ2-3, with D uncertain. Trimming pared 3 bases from V and 3 bases from J, leaving 7 bases between. Per the germline V gene, CDR1 is LGHDT and CDR2 is YNNKEL (reference sequence). CDR3 length equals 13 residues. As DNA, the CDR3 is TGTGCCAGCAGCCAGGGAATAACAGATACGCAGTATTTT. This translates into CASSQGITDTQYF.

The rearrangement uses TRBV19 and TRBJ1-1, with D uncertain. V lost 6 bases, J lost 7 bases, and 9 bases lay in between. Germline V gives CDR1 LNHDA, CDR2 SQIVND (reference sequence). The length of the CDR3 is 11 residues. The CDR3 nucleotides read TGTGCCAGTAGCGGTGGACTTGAAGCTTTCTTT. It encodes CASSGGLEAFF.

The rearrangement links TRBV28 to TRBJ2-7, with 8 bases matching TRBD1. Germline V gives CDR1 MDHEN, CDR2 SYDVKM. The V and J ends lost 2 bases and 2 bases, in that order; junction bases with no gene match: 2. CDR3 length equals 14 residues. The CDR3 nucleotides read TGTGCCAGCAGTTTACCAGGGGGCGCCTACGAGCAGTACGTC. It translates to CASSLPGGAYEQYV.

This clone turned up a few times. The chain is built from TRBV5-6 and TRBJ1-4, with 12 bases aligning to TRBD1. Unmatched junction bases numbered 8, after V lost 5 bases and J lost 6 bases. CDR1 and CDR2 from the germline V gene are SGHDT and YYEEEE. The CDR3 is made up of 16 amino acids. The CDR3 loop is CASSTGTGGADEKLFF. DNA of the CDR3: TGTGCCAGCAGTACCGGGACAGGGGGCGCTGATGAAAAACTGTTTTTT.

V is TRBV28 and J is TRBJ2-3, with TRBD1 identical over 7 bases. Germline V gene lookup returns CDR1 MDHEN and CDR2 SYDVKM. J lost 3 bases, V lost 10 bases, and 10 bases had no gene match. This CDR3 is built from 14 residues. The CDR3 protein is CATRQGEYTDTQYF. The CDR3 coding sequence is TGTGCCACCCGACAGGGAGAGTATACAGATACGCAGTATTTT.

V is TRBV6-2 or TRBV6-3 and J is TRBJ1-2; unclear D gene. From germline, CDR1 is MNHEY and CDR2 SVGEGT. The CDR3 is 16 residues long. Trimming cost V 0 bases and J 2 bases, with 13 bases left between them. CDR3 nucleotide sequence: TGTGCCAGCAGTTACTCGTGGGAAATGTGGAACTATGGCTACACCTTC. It yields the protein CASSYSWEMWNYGYTF.